Shown below are 25 T cell receptor beta chains from a single sample sequenced in a study of beta chain features in type 1 diabetes. cDNA synthesis used the whole RNA isolate, giving expressed TCRB sequences. Sequenced by immunoSEQ multiplex PCR; TCRdb stores in-frame clones only, minus some. This repertoire shows roughly 300,000 clones, around 8% found once; its top ten account for around 0.45%. The sample was central memory CD4+ T cells from blood. These receptors all come from a woman in her late teens or twenties in good health.

The genes are TRBV15 and TRBJ2-2; 15 positions agree with TRBD2. Germline trimming cut 1 base from V and 7 bases from J; bases unmatched to any gene: 4. Germline V gene data show CDR1 as LNHNV and CDR2 as YYDKDF (reference sequence). CDR3 length: 17 amino acids. The DNA of the CDR3 is TGTGCCACCAGCAGAGGGGGACTAGCGGGAGGTGGCGGGGAGCTGTTTTTT. Amino acid sequence: CATSRGGLAGGGGELFF.

There are a few counts of this clone. This chain joins TRBV14 and TRBJ2-7; D ambiguous. This CDR3 comprises 16 residues. The V gene's germline CDR1 is SGHDN and CDR2 FVKESK. Trimming stripped 4 bases from V and 0 bases from J, with 16 bases between. The CDR3 region is CASSLRGGRSSYEQYF. The CDR3 nucleotides read TGTGCCAGCAGCCTTAGAGGTGGGCGAAGCTCCTACGAGCAGTACTTC.

The CDR3: CASGTHSGGSYNEQFF. CDR3 nucleotides: TGTGCCAGCGGGACACACTCGGGGGGCTCCTACAATGAGCAGTTCTTC. The chain couples TRBV28 to TRBJ2-1, with a weak D call TRBD2 (7 bases). This CDR3 has 16 amino acids. V dropped 8 bases and J dropped 0 bases, with 17 bases sitting between them. The germline V gene has CDR1 MDHEN and CDR2 SYDVKM.

This clone turned up a few times. V and J are TRBV6-6 and TRBJ1-5, with no clear D. CDR3 length: 11 residues. Germline-derived CDR1 and CDR2 are MNHNY and SVGAGI (reference sequence). V was shortened by 5 bases and J by 3 bases, with 2 bases between the two germline ends. CDR3 DNA: TGTGCCAGCAGTAACAATCAGCCCCAGCATTTT. It encodes CASSNNQPQHF.

For this clone: Compared with germline, one end of the junction differs, possibly owing to a read error. The rearrangement uses TRBV28 and TRBJ2-3; either TRBD1 or TRBD2 may fit D (6 bases each). This CDR3 is 14 amino acids long. In germline, CDR1 is MDHEN, CDR2 SYDVKM. CDR3 residues: CASSYLSGAGEADF. CDR3 DNA sequence: TGTGCCAGCAGCTACCTATCTGGCGCAGGGGAGGCGGATTTT.

This clone came up a few times. The chain uses TRBV6-5 and TRBJ1-1, with TRBD1 as a possible D gene (6 bases). Germline V gene data show CDR1 as MNHEY and CDR2 as SVGAGI. The CDR3 loop spans 14 amino acids. V was trimmed by 6 bases and J by 5 bases, leaving 16 bases between them. CDR3 coding DNA: TGTGCCAGCAGAAGGACAGAGGGGTGGACTGAAGCTTTCTTT. It codes for CASRRTEGWTEAFF.

This clone was counted at least ten times. The chain joins TRBV5-1 to TRBJ2-1; 8 bases line up with TRBD1. J was trimmed by 10 bases and V by 4 bases; bases with no gene match: 10. This CDR3 has 14 amino acids. The germline V gene has CDR1 SGHRS and CDR2 YFSETQ. CDR3 protein: CASSTGDRLMEQFF. CDR3 nucleotide sequence: TGCGCCAGCAGCACTGGGGACAGGCTGATGGAGCAGTTCTTC. The entire variable domain, with the rest obtained from reference TRBV5-1 and TRBJ2-1, is as follows: KAGVTQTPRYLIKTRGQQVTLSCSPISGHRSVSWYQQTPGQGLQFLFEYFSETQRNKGNFPGRFSGRQFSNSRSEMNVSTLELGDSALYLCASSTGDRLMEQFFGPGTRLTVL.

The V gene is TRBV2, the J gene TRBJ1-2; no reliable D call. The V end lost 0 bases, the J end lost 7 bases, and 3 bases lay between the germline ends. The length of the CDR3 is 11 residues. From germline, CDR1 is SNHLY and CDR2 FYNNEI. CDR3 nucleotide sequence: TGTGCCAGCAGTGAAGCGGGTGGCTACACCTTC. This translates into CASSEAGGYTF.

The chain uses TRBV29-1 and TRBJ2-7; D may be TRBD1 (5 bases). CDR1 is SQVTM and CDR2 is ANQGSEA in the germline V gene. The CDR3 consists of 13 residues. Between the trimmed V and J ends, which lost 4 bases and 0 bases, there was a span of 10 bases. The CDR3 loop is CSVVGRVSYEQYF. Written as DNA, the CDR3 is TGCAGCGTTGTGGGCAGGGTCTCCTACGAGCAGTACTTC.

This clone appeared a few times. This chain links TRBV9 with TRBJ2-1, with D tentatively TRBD2 (5 bases). The germline V and J ends were trimmed by 4 bases and 8 bases, with 19 bases remaining between them. The CDR3 runs to 15 residues. Germline V gives CDR1 SGDLS, CDR2 YYNGEE. CDR3 in DNA: TGTGCCAGCAGCATGGAGGCCAAGACGCGGGATGAGCAGTTCTTC. Encoded protein: CASSMEAKTRDEQFF.

The DNA of the CDR3 is TGTGCCAGCAGCCCGCGGACTAGCGGGAGTGTGTATTTT. It codes for CASSPRTSGSVYF. V and J are TRBV11-2 and TRBJ2-3; 13 bases match TRBD2. V shed 5 bases, J shed 14 bases, and the junction held 7 bases outside the gene matches. Per the germline V gene, CDR1 is SGHAT and CDR2 is FQNNGV. This CDR3 is built from 13 residues.

This clone was counted a few times. The V gene is TRBV28, the J gene TRBJ2-1, with TRBD2 matching 7 bases. V was pared by 6 bases and J by 8 bases, with 10 bases of the junction left unmatched. Germline CDR1 MDHEN, CDR2 SYDVKM. The CDR3 runs 14 residues. The CDR3 DNA sequence: TGTGCCAGCAGGCTCCATGGGACTAAGGATGAGCAGTTCTTC. Protein: CASRLHGTKDEQFF.

The chain is built from TRBV5-4 and TRBJ1-2, with D unclear. Germline CDR1 and CDR2: SGHNT and YYREEE (reference sequence). The CDR3 length is 14 residues. V lost 2 bases to trimming and J lost 0 bases, with 8 bases between them. CDR3 protein: CASSFGRTNYGYTF. The DNA for the CDR3 is TGTGCCAGCAGCTTTGGGCGAACTAACTATGGCTACACCTTC.

The chain links TRBV7-2 to TRBJ2-5, with TRBD1 matching over 10 bases. The CDR3 is 15 residues long. Germline V gene sequence: CDR1 SGHTA, CDR2 FQGNSA. The trim removed 5 bases at V and 4 bases at J, leaving 7 bases unmatched. DNA of the CDR3: TGTGCCAGCAGCACCGGGACAGGGGAAAGAGAGACCCAGTACTTC. Translating gives CASSTGTGERETQYF.

The V gene is TRBV5-6, the J gene TRBJ2-7; 10 nucleotides align to TRBD2. The trim removed 5 bases at V and 1 base at J, leaving 6 bases unmatched. The CDR3 is 15 residues long. Per germline, CDR1 SGHDT and CDR2 YYEEEE. The chain's CDR3 is CASSSSGRLSYEQYF. As DNA, the CDR3 is TGTGCCAGCAGTAGTAGCGGGAGGTTGTCCTACGAGCAGTACTTC.

There are a few counts of this clone. The chain joins TRBV5-1 to TRBJ2-3, with 8 bases matching TRBD2. In germline, CDR1 is SGHRS, CDR2 YFSETQ. V trimming: 0 bases; J trimming: 2 bases; junction bases outside the gene matches: 8. The length of the CDR3 is 17 residues. The CDR3 DNA reads TGCGCCAGCAGCTTGGGTACTAGCGGACGCCCCACAGATACGCAGTATTTT. Amino acid sequence: CASSLGTSGRPTDTQYF.

This clone was counted a few times. The CDR3 nucleotides are TGCGCCAGCAGCAAAACAGGGTCCGATACGCAGTATTTT. Amino acids: CASSKTGSDTQYF. The V and J genes are TRBV5-1 and TRBJ2-3, with TRBD1 as a possible D gene (6 bases). Trimming shortened V by 4 bases and J by 6 bases, and 12 bases separated the two germline ends. This CDR3 has 13 residues. Looked up from germline, CDR1 is SGHRS and CDR2 is YFSETQ.

The table lists this clone with a few counts. The chain joins TRBV25-1 to TRBJ2-5; 8 positions match TRBD1. The ends lost 6 bases at V and 2 bases at J; junction bases unmatched: 2. The CDR3 has 13 amino acids. The germline gives CDR1 MGHDK, CDR2 SYGVNS. CDR3 region: CASRGQAQETQYF. CDR3 nucleotide sequence: TGTGCCAGCAGGGGACAGGCACAAGAGACCCAGTACTTC. The variable domain in full, completed from reference TRBV25-1 and TRBJ2-5, reads EADIYQTPRYLVIGTGKKITLECSQTMGHDKMYWYQQDPGMELHLIHYSYGVNSTEKGDLSSESTVSRIRTEHFPLTLESARPSHTSQYLCASRGQAQETQYFGPGTRLLVL.

This clone was counted many times. The CDR3 region is CASSQAGARSGELFF. In DNA, the CDR3 is TGTGCCAGCAGCCAAGCGGGAGCCCGTTCCGGGGAGCTGTTTTTT. The V and J genes are TRBV7-2 and TRBJ2-2; TRBD2 agrees at 8 bases. Per the germline V gene, CDR1 is SGHTA and CDR2 is FQGNSA. V lost 5 bases to trimming and J lost 6 bases; unmatched junction nucleotides: 8. The CDR3 loop spans 15 amino acids. Full variable domain (missing parts from reference TRBV7-2 and TRBJ2-2): GAGVSQSPSNKVTEKGKDVELRCDPISGHTALYWYRQSLGQGLEFLIYFQGNSAPDKSGLPSDRFSAERTGGSVSTLTIQRTQQEDSAVYLCASSQAGARSGELFFGEGSRLTVL.

This clone has ten or more counts. V and J are TRBV11-2 and TRBJ2-1; 8 bases agree with TRBD2. The junction had 9 bases not matched to a gene; V was cut back by 5 bases and J by 9 bases. CDR3 length equals 14 residues. CDR1 and CDR2 (germline): SGHAT, FQNNGV. The CDR3 bases are TGTGCCAGCAGCGGAGCAGGACTAGCTCCTGAGCAGTTCTTC. Protein product: CASSGAGLAPEQFF.

This clone has just a few counts. J is TRBJ2-2 and V is TRBV21-1; TRBD1 is the table's D call and was not checked against the DNA. TRBV21-1 is recorded as a pseudogene. This CDR3 region has 18 residues. CDR3 sequence reads: CASSKALGTGEDTGELFF. Written as DNA, the CDR3 is TGTGCCAGCAGCAAAGCGCTAGGGACAGGGGAGGACACCGGGGAGCTGTTTTTT.

This clone has more than one count but fewer than ten. This sequence joins TRBV28 and TRBJ2-3, with 11 bases aligning to TRBD2. J was trimmed by 2 bases and V by 3 bases; bases with no gene match: 7. CDR3 length: 17 residues. Germline V lookup: CDR1 MDHEN, CDR2 SYDVKM. The CDR3 nucleotides are TGTGCCAGCAGTTTCCCGACTAGCGGGAAATACACAGATACGCAGTATTTT. Protein sequence: CASSFPTSGKYTDTQYF. The full variable domain, in which reference TRBV28 and TRBJ2-3 provide the parts outside the CDR3, is DVKVTQSSRYLVKRTGEKVFLECVQDMDHENMFWYRQDPGLGLRLIYFSYDVKMKEKGDIPEGYSVSREKKERFSLILESASTNQTSMYLCASSFPTSGKYTDTQYFGPGTRLTVL.

The chain recombines TRBV4-2 with TRBJ2-3, with D perhaps TRBD1 (6 bases). The CDR3 runs to 17 residues. Germline lookup yields CDR1 LGHNA and CDR2 YNFKEQ. Trimming pared 6 bases from V and 6 bases from J, leaving 25 bases between. In DNA form, the CDR3 reads TGTGCCAGCAGGCCTGATAGTGGGGGCCGTTTCCACGATACGCAGTATTTT. It yields the protein CASRPDSGGRFHDTQYF.

This clone was recorded a few times. The rearrangement joins TRBV28 to TRBJ1-5; D is unresolved. Germline CDR1 reads MDHEN; CDR2 reads SYDVKM. The CDR3 runs 15 residues. The V and J ends lost 7 bases and 0 bases respectively, with 13 bases between them. CDR3 in amino acids: CASTQPRASNQPQHF. The CDR3 nucleotides are TGTGCCAGCACCCAACCCCGGGCTAGCAATCAGCCCCAGCATTTT.

This chain uses TRBV9 with TRBJ2-2; D might be TRBD2 (5 bases). The CDR3 is made up of 13 amino acids. The germline V gene encodes CDR1 SGDLS and CDR2 YYNGEE. The V end lost 4 bases, the J end lost 4 bases, and 8 bases lay between the germline ends. DNA for the CDR3: TGTGCCAGCAGCCAAGAGGGCACCGGGGAGCTGTTTTTT. The encoded protein is CASSQEGTGELFF.